The T cell receptor (beta chain) described here comes from a study of shared T cell receptors in the human thymus. The CDR3 runs to 18 residues. The V segment lost 6 bases and the J segment 3 bases; nucleotides outside the gene matches: 18. From germline, CDR1 is MDHEN and CDR2 SYDVKM. Sequencing used immunoSEQ multiplex PCR; TCRdb keeps in-frame clones, though not all of them. The sample gives hundreds of thousands of clones, around 87% of which show up once; over 0.008% is in the top ten. These records were also assigned to another study, of human thymus T cells. That work contributes: The study used thymus tissue resected during corrective heart surgery. Thymic and blood repertoires seemed to show skewed V and J gene use.

The sequence derives from a boy in the first two years of life with a congenital heart defect. The sample comprised thymocytes. The rearrangement uses TRBV28 and TRBJ1-1, with 8 bases identical to TRBD1. The CDR3 DNA reads TGTGCCAGCAGACCCAGGGGGGCAGGGGGCGGTATCTACACTGAAGCTTTCTTT. Residues: CASRPRGAGGGIYTEAFF.